Listed below are T cell receptor beta chains from one sample, sequenced in a study of CD8 T cells in ankylosing spondylitis. Using its own MiXCR run on the 5' RACE reads, TCRdb lists one record per CDR3 protein. The sample includes about 220,000 distinct CDR3 sequences, roughly a tenth of them seen just once. The material sequenced was blood, either unsorted or a sorted T cell fraction (not recorded which). The receptors were sampled from a male donor with ankylosing spondylitis or in good health (not recorded which). The conserved cysteine and the conserved F or W are not part of the CDR3 here. A D gene is named only where the DNA matches it firmly. Part of the rows lack a size; the others show once, few, many or a class for expanded clones.

cdr3_aa: ASSFSLETQY
v_call: TRBV5-5
clone_size: few
d_call: -

cdr3_aa: ASSNLGTQPGGYT
v_call: TRBV5-8
clone_size: few
d_call: -

cdr3_aa: ASREGYVGELF
v_call: TRBV12-3/TRBV12-4
clone_size: few
d_call: -

cdr3_aa: ASSPPGTNQPQH
v_call: TRBV5-6
clone_size: -
d_call: -

cdr3_aa: ASSQQTTPVSGNTIY
v_call: TRBV3-1
clone_size: few
d_call: -

cdr3_aa: ASSLWGTSTGETQY
v_call: TRBV5-1
clone_size: many
d_call: -

cdr3_aa: ASRNGGGGWETQY
v_call: TRBV6-1
clone_size: -
d_call: TRBD2

cdr3_aa: SAPLIGGRANVLT
v_call: TRBV20-1
clone_size: many
d_call: -

cdr3_aa: ASRRDFNTGELF
v_call: TRBV2
clone_size: few
d_call: -

cdr3_aa: ASSPPVAGAYEQY
v_call: TRBV5-1
clone_size: -
d_call: TRBD2

cdr3_aa: ASSHSRLAGANSYNEQF
v_call: TRBV3-1
clone_size: many
d_call: TRBD2

cdr3_aa: ASSQGGVETQY
v_call: TRBV3-1
clone_size: -
d_call: -

cdr3_aa: ASSIQITNEKLF
v_call: TRBV19
clone_size: many
d_call: -

cdr3_aa: ASSLSGTSLRPSTDTQY
v_call: TRBV11-2
clone_size: -
d_call: TRBD2

cdr3_aa: ASNLPWRDKNTGELF
v_call: TRBV6-2/TRBV6-3
clone_size: many
d_call: -